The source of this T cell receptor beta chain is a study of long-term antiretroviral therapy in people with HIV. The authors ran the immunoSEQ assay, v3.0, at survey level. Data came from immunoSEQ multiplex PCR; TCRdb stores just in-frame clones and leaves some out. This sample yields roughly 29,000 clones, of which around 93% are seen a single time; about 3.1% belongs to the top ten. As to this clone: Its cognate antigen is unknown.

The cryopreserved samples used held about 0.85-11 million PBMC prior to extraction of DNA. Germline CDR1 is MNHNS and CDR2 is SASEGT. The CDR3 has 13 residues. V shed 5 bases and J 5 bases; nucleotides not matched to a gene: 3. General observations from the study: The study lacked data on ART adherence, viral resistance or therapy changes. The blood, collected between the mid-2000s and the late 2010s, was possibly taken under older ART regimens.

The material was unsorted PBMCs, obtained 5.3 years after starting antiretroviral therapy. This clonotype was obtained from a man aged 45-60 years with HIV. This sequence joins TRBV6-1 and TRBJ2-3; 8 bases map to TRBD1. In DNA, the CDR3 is TGTGCCAGCAGTCGGGACAGGTTAGATACGCAGTATTTT. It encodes CASSRDRLDTQYF.